This TCR beta chain was sequenced for a study of blood T cell repertoires in COVID-19. For the study at large: Researchers got acute and convalescent COVID-19 samples from the United States, Italy and Spain. T cells, B-cell-depleted T cells, or PBMCs provided the cDNA or gDNA that served as material.

Original data processing: Amplification with reference gene primers provided the estimates of nucleated cell counts. Assay: immunoSEQ multiplex PCR; the TCRdb copy retains only in-frame clones and omits some. D and trimming were read from the DNA, whereas the V and J calls and clone size are those reported in that table. The data contain about 180,000 clones, 80% to 90% of them seen just once; the ten biggest clones take up around 9%. The CDR3 has 14 residues. The germline V gene encodes CDR1 MNHEY and CDR2 SVGEGT. V was clipped by 0 bases and J by 4 bases, with 7 bases between them. The source of this sequence is a middle-aged man with active or convalescent COVID-19. Input material: peripheral blood. The genes are TRBV6-2 or TRBV6-3 and TRBJ1-3; D unresolved. The CDR3 bases are TGTGCCAGCAGTTACTCGAACCAGGGAAACACCATATATTTT. This translates into CASSYSNQGNTIYF.